Below are 21 T cell receptor beta chains sequenced from a single sample in a study of blood T cells in healthy people across ages. Alongside a J-beta primer mix, a sample-barcoded 5' primer served in a second PCR lasting roughly 6 to 11 cycles. TCRdb reprocessed the 5' RACE reads with MiXCR, giving one entry per CDR3 protein. The sample has around 690,000 distinct CDR3 sequences; approximately 50% are singletons. Sequenced input: blood. The receptors shown here come from a man aged 55 to 70 in good health.

V usage is TRBV10-3 and J usage is TRBJ2-4; D tentatively reads TRBD1 or TRBD2 (7 bases each). The J call may not be correct, given that the DNA end is closer to TRBJ2-7. CDR3 length equals 18 residues. CDR1 and CDR2 (germline): ENHRY, SYGVKD. Here the CDR3 DNA reads TGTGCCATCAGTGACCCATCAGGGGGGACTAAGATGTTGGGCGAGCAGTACTTC. It encodes CAISDPSGGTKMLGEQYF.

V is TRBV7-9 and J is TRBJ1-6; D may be TRBD1 (6 bases). V lost 4 bases to trimming and J lost 2 bases, with 12 bases between them. Per the germline V gene, CDR1 is SEHNR and CDR2 is FQNEAQ (reference sequence). The CDR3 spans 16 residues. CDR3 bases: TGTGCCAGCAGCTCATCAGGACAGACCTATAATTCACCCCTCCACTTT. Translating gives CASSSSGQTYNSPLHF.

V is TRBV11-2 and J is TRBJ2-5; no definite D call. This CDR3 comprises 13 residues. V was trimmed by 3 bases and J by 5 bases, leaving 10 bases between them. Germline CDR1 and CDR2: SGHAT and FQNNGV. CDR3 in amino acids: CASSLISRETQYF. The CDR3 region has the DNA TGTGCCAGCAGCTTGATTAGCAGGGAGACCCAGTACTTC.

The chain uses TRBV3-1 and TRBJ1-6; possibly TRBD1 for D (5 bases). The germline CDR1 and CDR2 sequences are LGHDT and YNNKEL (reference sequence). The CDR3 spans 14 residues. The V gene lost 1 base and the J gene lost 10 bases, with 11 bases spanning the gap. In DNA, the CDR3 is TGTGCCAGCAGCCAAGCGGGGGGGGAATCACCCCTCCACTTT. This codes for CASSQAGGESPLHF.

A remark on this clonotype: A single base separates this from a much larger clone, so it may be a read error. The chain carries TRBV4-2 and TRBJ2-7; 11 bases agree with TRBD2. CDR1 and CDR2 from the germline V gene are LGHNA and YNFKEQ. V trimming: 3 bases; J trimming: 12 bases; junction bases outside the gene matches: 13. The CDR3 consists of 15 residues. CDR3: CASSQASGGKETRYF. The CDR3 DNA follows: TGTGCCAGCAGCCAGGCTAGCGGGGGGAAAGAGACCCGGTACTTC.

The chain couples TRBV5-1 to TRBJ2-1; 9 bases align to TRBD2. CDR3 size: 16 residues. With 4 bases clipped from V and 2 bases from J, the junction kept 7 bases outside the gene matches. Germline V gives CDR1 SGHRS, CDR2 YFSETQ. CDR3 residues: CASSPERGAAYNEQFF. The CDR3, as DNA: TGCGCCAGCAGCCCCGAGCGGGGGGCTGCCTACAATGAGCAGTTCTTC.

CDR3 protein: CASSQEIQGWSNTGELFF. The CDR3 nucleotides read TGTGCCAGCAGCCAAGAGATCCAGGGTTGGTCGAACACCGGGGAGCTGTTTTTT. The chain is built from TRBV4-2 and TRBJ2-2, with D possibly TRBD1 on 5 matching bases. The CDR3 sequence is 18 residues long. Germline CDR1 is LGHNA and CDR2 is YNFKEQ. Trimming cost V 0 bases and J 0 bases, with 14 bases left between them.

The V call is TRBV20-1, the J call TRBJ1-5; possible D gene TRBD1, 6 bases. The CDR3 sequence is 15 residues long. The V end lost 0 bases, the J end lost 4 bases, and 13 bases lay between the germline ends. Germline V gene lookup returns CDR1 DFQATT and CDR2 SNEGSKA (reference sequence). CDR3 DNA: TGCAGTGCTAGAGATCCCAGGGGATTAAATCAGCCCCAGCATTTT. This codes for CSARDPRGLNQPQHF.

V gene TRBV7-2 combines with J gene TRBJ2-5; possibly TRBD1 for D (5 bases). There are 16 residues in the CDR3. Germline V gene data show CDR1 as SGHTA and CDR2 as FQGNSA. V lost 5 bases and J lost 2, with 18 bases in between. In nucleotides, the CDR3 is TGTGCCAGCAGCCCCCCAGGGCCCATGGTGCAAGAGACCCAGTACTTC. Protein: CASSPPGPMVQETQYF. The entire variable domain, with the rest obtained from reference TRBV7-2 and TRBJ2-5, is as follows: GAGVSQSPSNKVTEKGKDVELRCDPISGHTALYWYRQSLGQGLEFLIYFQGNSAPDKSGLPSDRFSAERTGGSVSTLTIQRTQQEDSAVYLCASSPPGPMVQETQYFGPGTRLLVL.

The rearrangement uses TRBV25-1 and TRBJ1-4; 7 bases align to TRBD1. V shed 2 bases, J shed 8 bases, and the junction held 14 bases outside the gene matches. The CDR3 spans 17 residues. The germline V gene encodes CDR1 MGHDK and CDR2 SYGVNS. The CDR3 sequence is CASSEGVGTAKREKLFF. DNA for the CDR3: TGTGCCAGCAGTGAAGGGGTTGGGACAGCGAAGAGAGAAAAACTGTTTTTT. The whole variable domain, filled in from reference TRBV25-1 and TRBJ1-4, reads EADIYQTPRYLVIGTGKKITLECSQTMGHDKMYWYQQDPGMELHLIHYSYGVNSTEKGDLSSESTVSRIRTEHFPLTLESARPSHTSQYLCASSEGVGTAKREKLFFGSGTQLSVL.

The chain couples TRBV5-1 to TRBJ1-2; 8 bases are shared with TRBD1. This CDR3 is 16 amino acids long. Germline V gene sequence: CDR1 SGHRS, CDR2 YFSETQ. V shed 2 bases, J shed 8 bases, and the junction held 14 bases outside the gene matches. The CDR3 protein is CASSLSDRAIPGGYTF. Written as DNA, the CDR3 is TGCGCCAGCAGCTTATCGGACAGGGCGATTCCAGGGGGCTACACCTTC.

The CDR3 nucleotides read TGCGCCAGCAGCCAAGTCCCTAGCGGGGGGGTATACAATGAGCAGTTCTTC. Protein sequence: CASSQVPSGGVYNEQFF. The chain employs TRBV4-1 and TRBJ2-1; 12 positions match TRBD2. V was pared by 1 base and J by 4 bases, with 5 bases of the junction left unmatched. Germline loops: CDR1 MGHRA, CDR2 YSYEKL. This CDR3 comprises 17 residues.

J is TRBJ2-7 and V is TRBV5-6; TRBD1 aligns across 9 bases. From germline, CDR1 is SGHDT and CDR2 YYEEEE. This CDR3 spans 16 amino acids. The J segment lost 9 bases and the V segment lost 1 base, leaving 14 bases of the junction unmatched. DNA for the CDR3: TGTGCCAGCAGCTTGCTGGGACAGGGTTATAATAACGGGCAGTACTTC. Protein sequence: CASSLLGQGYNNGQYF.

The table lists this clonotype with a few counts. The junction departs from the called germline gene at one end, perhaps through a read error. This chain uses TRBV20-1 with TRBJ2-1, with 7 bases fitting TRBD1. The CDR3 runs to 13 residues. CDR1 is DFQATT, CDR2 SNEGSKA, per germline (reference sequence). The CDR3 DNA sequence: TGTAGTGCACAGACAGGGACCTACAATGAGCAGTTCTTC. Residues: CSAQTGTYNEQFF.

This chain joins TRBV20-1 and TRBJ2-7; no clear D gene. V was pared by 7 bases and J by 6 bases, with 19 bases between. Germline V gene lookup returns CDR1 DFQATT and CDR2 SNEGSKA (reference sequence). The CDR3 spans 13 residues. The CDR3 spells CSGSSTVRVEQYF. The CDR3 DNA is TGCAGTGGATCCTCGACCGTCCGGGTCGAGCAGTACTTC.

V and J are TRBV6-2 or TRBV6-3 and TRBJ2-5; D is uncertain. Germline values: CDR1 MNHEY, CDR2 SVGEGT. The V end lost 4 bases, the J end lost 5 bases, and 11 bases lay between the germline ends. The CDR3 spans 13 residues. The DNA of the CDR3 is TGTGCCAGCAGTTCCCGACTGGGGGAGACCCAGTACTTC. Encoded protein: CASSSRLGETQYF.

The J gene is TRBJ2-1, the V gene TRBV24-1; 7 nucleotides agree with TRBD2. The CDR3 runs to 14 residues. Germline assignment: CDR1 KGHDR and CDR2 SFDVKD. Trimming cost V 1 base and J 7 bases; bases outside gene matches: 3. In DNA, the CDR3 is TGTGCCACCAGTGATTTTGGGGGGGGTAATGAGCAGTTCTTC. Amino acid sequence: CATSDFGGGNEQFF.

J is TRBJ2-2 and V is TRBV28; D might be TRBD2 (5 bases). The germline V and J ends were trimmed by 8 bases and 4 bases, with 11 bases remaining between them. The CDR3 consists of 13 residues. Germline CDR1 is MDHEN and CDR2 is SYDVKM. The CDR3 protein is CASGSRGTGELFF. The CDR3 DNA reads as TGTGCCAGCGGGTCTCGGGGCACCGGGGAGCTGTTTTTT.

This chain links TRBV10-2 with TRBJ1-1; D gene unclear. The length of the CDR3 is 13 residues. The germline V gene encodes CDR1 WSHSY and CDR2 SAAADI. V lost 7 bases and J lost 3, with 12 bases in between. The DNA for the CDR3 is TGCGCCAGCACCGAAGAAGTGGACACTGAAGCTTTCTTT. It translates to CASTEEVDTEAFF.

Only a few counts were recorded for this clonotype. V usage is TRBV7-2 and J usage is TRBJ1-5; D call uncertain. Germline V gene data show CDR1 as SGHTA and CDR2 as FQGNSA. Trimming pared 6 bases from V and 4 bases from J, leaving 7 bases between. The CDR3 runs to 12 residues. Here the CDR3 DNA reads TGTGCCAGCAGTCGGGGTAATCAGCCCCAGCATTTT. Its translation is CASSRGNQPQHF.

The chain uses TRBV25-1 and TRBJ2-5; 7 nucleotides align to TRBD1. The CDR3 sequence is 15 residues long. Per germline, CDR1 MGHDK and CDR2 SYGVNS. J was trimmed by 4 bases and V by 3 bases; bases with no gene match: 8. The CDR3 loop reads CASSEGQGVAETQYF. CDR3 sequence (DNA): TGTGCCAGCAGTGAGGGGCAGGGGGTTGCAGAGACCCAGTACTTC.